The 19 T cell receptor beta chains presented below share a single source sample, sequenced in a study of control samples from healthy donors and cancer patients. Using immunoSEQ multiplex PCR, the repertoire was profiled, and TCRdb retains in-frame clones only, with some absent. The data contain some 110,000 clones, about 83% of them singletons. The sample comprised blood. These receptors came from a woman aged 45-65 years in good health.

The chain recombines TRBV9 with TRBJ2-1; no reliable D call. CDR3 length equals 16 residues. Germline V gives CDR1 SGDLS, CDR2 YYNGEE. The ends were cut back, 0 bases at V and 0 bases at J, with 10 bases in the middle. Written as DNA, the CDR3 is TGTGCCAGCAGCGTAGTTTTGGGAAGCTCCTACAATGAGCAGTTCTTC. Amino acid sequence: CASSVVLGSSYNEQFF.

This sequence joins TRBV4-3 and TRBJ2-2, with D possibly being TRBD2 (5 bases). This CDR3 has 17 residues. With 0 bases removed from V and 3 bases from J, the gap between germline ends came to 14 bases. Germline assignment: CDR1 LGHNA and CDR2 YSLEER. The chain's CDR3 is CASSQDSRGLDTGELFF. Here the CDR3 DNA reads TGCGCCAGCAGCCAAGATTCACGGGGATTAGACACCGGGGAGCTGTTTTTT.

The chain employs TRBV18 and TRBJ1-4, with D unclear. The CDR3 covers 14 residues. The V end lost 4 bases, the J end lost 3 bases, and 9 bases lay between the germline ends. From germline, CDR1 is KGHSH and CDR2 LQKENI. The CDR3 sequence: CASSLRQSNEKLFF. CDR3 DNA: TGTGCCAGCTCACTGCGGCAGTCTAATGAAAAACTGTTTTTT.

The chain employs TRBV7-9 and TRBJ2-1; TRBD1 matches at 7 bases. V lost 5 bases and J lost 0; bases outside the gene matches: 7. The CDR3 runs to 16 residues. Germline CDR1 reads SEHNR; CDR2 reads FQNEAQ (reference sequence). As DNA, the CDR3 is TGTGCCAGCAGCCACCCGTGGGACAGCTCCTACAATGAGCAGTTCTTC. It encodes CASSHPWDSSYNEQFF.

The J gene is TRBJ2-7, the V gene TRBV7-2, with D possibly matching TRBD2 (5 bases). The CDR3 contains 15 residues. V lost 4 bases to trimming and J lost 4 bases, with 17 bases between them. CDR1 and CDR2 from the germline V gene are SGHTA and FQGNSA. Here the CDR3 reads CASSSVRGSQYEQYF. DNA of the CDR3: TGTGCCAGCAGCTCAGTCCGCGGGTCTCAATACGAGCAGTACTTC.

V and J are TRBV4-1 and TRBJ2-2; TRBD2 matches at 12 bases. V lost 5 bases and J lost 8; bases outside the gene matches: 9. From germline, CDR1 is MGHRA and CDR2 YSYEKL. The length of the CDR3 is 16 residues. The CDR3 nucleotides are TGCGCCAGCAGCATCCGACTAGCGGGAGATAGGGGGGAGCTGTTTTTT. Its protein product is CASSIRLAGDRGELFF.

This chain links TRBV7-9 with TRBJ1-2; a weak D match, TRBD1 (6 bases). V was cut by 3 bases and J by 4 bases, with 15 bases left in between. Per the germline V gene, CDR1 is SEHNR and CDR2 is FQNEAQ (reference sequence). The CDR3 spans 15 residues. The CDR3 sequence: CASSLGGQNLYGYTF. The DNA for the CDR3 is TGTGCCAGCAGCTTGGGTGGACAGAACCTCTATGGCTACACCTTC.

This rearrangement joins TRBV2 to TRBJ2-7; TRBD2 is a possible D gene (5 bases). The germline V and J ends were trimmed by 6 bases and 0 bases, with 12 bases remaining between them. CDR1 and CDR2 (germline): SNHLY, FYNNEI. The CDR3 spans 14 residues. The CDR3 protein is CASRVDFDSYEQYF. The CDR3 DNA reads TGTGCCAGCAGGGTGGACTTTGACTCCTACGAGCAGTACTTC.

This chain connects TRBV11-3 to TRBJ2-7, with D hard to call. Per the germline V gene, CDR1 is SGHNT and CDR2 is YENEEA. The CDR3 is 12 residues long. V was shortened by 5 bases and J by 1 base, with 6 bases between the two germline ends. The DNA for the CDR3 is TGTGCCAGCAGCCTCCCGTCCTACGAGCAGTACTTC. It encodes CASSLPSYEQYF. The whole variable domain, filled in from reference TRBV11-3 and TRBJ2-7, reads EAGVVQSPRYKIIEKKQPVAFWCNPISGHNTLYWYLQNLGQGPELLIRYENEEAVDDSQLPKDRFSAERLKGVDSTLKIQPAELGDSAVYLCASSLPSYEQYFGPGTRLTVT.

The J gene is TRBJ1-4, the V gene TRBV24-1; D unclear. Trimming pared 2 bases from V and 8 bases from J, leaving 14 bases between. The CDR3 has 15 amino acids. Germline-derived CDR1 and CDR2 are KGHDR and SFDVKD. CDR3 region: CATSDSSSFGEKLFF. Written as DNA, the CDR3 is TGTGCCACCAGTGATTCATCGAGCTTCGGGGAAAAACTGTTTTTT.

The rearrangement links TRBV27 to TRBJ2-1, with 11 bases aligning to TRBD2. V gave up 6 bases and J gave up 12 bases; unmatched junction bases: 10. The germline gives CDR1 MNHEY, CDR2 SMNVEV (reference sequence). This CDR3 has 14 residues. In DNA form, the CDR3 reads TGTGCCAGCAGACTTCTCGGGACTAGCGGAACGCAGTTCTTC. As protein: CASRLLGTSGTQFF.

The chain combines TRBV29-1 with TRBJ2-5, with D possibly matching TRBD1 (5 bases). Trimming took off 7 bases at V and 4 bases at J, with 13 bases between the two ends. This CDR3 spans 12 amino acids. The germline V gene has CDR1 SQVTM and CDR2 ANQGSEA. CDR3 loop: CSATGGLETQYF. DNA of the CDR3: TGCAGCGCCACAGGTGGTTTAGAGACCCAGTACTTC.

The rearrangement links TRBV6-5 to TRBJ2-7; TRBD2 aligns across 7 bases. CDR3 length: 15 residues. Germline V gene lookup returns CDR1 MNHEY and CDR2 SVGAGI. The V gene end was trimmed by 7 bases and the J gene end by 1 base; junction bases not matched to a gene: 10. CDR3 in amino acids: CASKLANPPSYEQYF. CDR3 sequence (DNA): TGTGCCAGCAAACTAGCGAACCCCCCTTCCTACGAGCAGTACTTC.

The chain uses TRBV27 and TRBJ2-7; D ambiguous. Trimming took 3 bases from V and 7 from J, leaving 16 bases between them. The CDR3 contains 14 residues. Per germline, CDR1 MNHEY and CDR2 SMNVEV (reference sequence). The CDR3 loop reads CASSFLGGGWEQYF. In nucleotides, the CDR3 is TGTGCCAGCAGTTTTCTGGGTGGTGGTTGGGAGCAGTACTTC.

The chain couples TRBV6-2 or TRBV6-3 to TRBJ1-5; no clear D. This CDR3 spans 13 amino acids. Germline V gene data show CDR1 as MNHEY and CDR2 as SVGEGT. Trimming shortened V by 6 bases and J by 2 bases, and 8 bases separated the two germline ends. The CDR3 spells CASSSMGNQPQHF. CDR3 nucleotides: TGTGCCAGCAGCTCGATGGGCAATCAGCCCCAGCATTTT.

The genes are TRBV11-3 and TRBJ1-1, with unresolved D. Germline V lookup: CDR1 SGHNT, CDR2 YENEEA. The CDR3 length is 13 residues. The V end lost 1 base, the J end lost 4 bases, and 7 bases lay between the germline ends. The CDR3 bases are TGTGCCAGCAGCTTAGCATGGAGCACTGAAGCTTTCTTT. This sequence encodes CASSLAWSTEAFF.

The chain links TRBV15 to TRBJ2-7, with D possibly TRBD1 on 6 matching bases. The germline V and J ends were trimmed by 0 bases and 6 bases, with 15 bases remaining between them. The V gene's germline CDR1 is LNHNV and CDR2 YYDKDF (reference sequence). The CDR3 is made up of 15 amino acids. The CDR3 sequence: CATSRDTPGVGEQYF. CDR3 in DNA: TGTGCCACCAGCAGAGATACCCCAGGGGTGGGCGAGCAGTACTTC.

The V and J genes are TRBV7-9 and TRBJ2-3; 12 nucleotides agree with TRBD2. CDR1 is SEHNR, CDR2 FQNEAQ, per germline (reference sequence). J lost 3 bases, V lost 3 bases, and 7 bases had no gene match. This CDR3 is built from 17 residues. The CDR3 coding sequence is TGTGCCAGCAGCTTTCTCGGACTAGCGGGGCGGACAGATACGCAGTATTTT. The encoded protein is CASSFLGLAGRTDTQYF.

V gene TRBV19 combines with J gene TRBJ2-3; 7 nucleotides match TRBD1. Germline CDR1 LNHDA, CDR2 SQIVND (reference sequence). The CDR3 has 13 amino acids. V shed 7 bases and J 2 bases; nucleotides not matched to a gene: 3. For the CDR3, the DNA is TGTGCCAGTAAGGGGACAGTCACAGATACGCAGTATTTT. This codes for CASKGTVTDTQYF.